The clone carrying this T cell receptor (beta chain) was detected ten times or more. The antigen is undetermined. This related bone marrow graft donor gave peripheral blood on the day of marrow donation. Libraries were prepared by immunoSEQ multiplex PCR; TCRdb keeps only in-frame clonotypes and omits some of them. There are 30,000 to 45,000 clones in the sample, none observed a single time. This record belongs to a study of T cells after posttransplantation cyclophosphamide. CDR3 length equals 18 residues. V dropped 1 base and J dropped 6 bases, with 22 bases sitting between them. Germline V gene lookup returns CDR1 SGHNT and CDR2 YYREEE (reference sequence). Study-level points and caveats: Later post-transplant blood repertoires were often dominated by donor CD8+ memory clones. TRB clonality was highly associated with recipient CMV seropositivity and reactivation. TRB overlap between skin or GI tissue T cells and blood was limited.

Sequenced input: PBMCs. The TCR was taken from a girl between 10 and 17 years old in good health, CMV-negative, and a related stem cell transplant donor. The chain links TRBV5-4 to TRBJ2-2; the D gene is possibly TRBD1 (6 bases). The CDR3 region is CASSLPGNQGRRPGELFF. CDR3 DNA: TGTGCCAGCAGCTTGCCGGGGAACCAGGGGCGCAGGCCCGGGGAGCTGTTTTTT.